Listed here are 11 T cell receptor beta chains from one sample, sequenced in a study of long-term antiretroviral therapy in people with HIV. Runs used v3.0 of the immunoSEQ assay and were done at survey level. TCRdb keeps only in-frame clones here, not all; method: immunoSEQ multiplex PCR. The table lists about 21,000 clones, 70% to 85% of them singletons. Sequenced material: unsorted PBMCs, taken 4.1 years after starting antiretroviral therapy. The receptors shown here come from a middle-aged woman with HIV.

This clone has just a few counts. This chain uses TRBV2 with TRBJ2-7; D uncertain. Trimming left V 7 bases short and J 3 bases short, with 7 bases between. The CDR3 loop spans 11 amino acids. Germline CDR1 is SNHLY and CDR2 is FYNNEI. This CDR3 is CASTENYEQYF. The CDR3 nucleotides read TGTGCCAGCACCGAAAACTACGAGCAGTACTTC.

The chain is built from TRBV23-1 and TRBJ1-1; unclear D gene. TRBV23-1 is an open reading frame whose function is uncertain. Trimming removed 5 bases from V and 4 bases from J, with 8 bases in between. The CDR3 runs to 12 residues. The CDR3 bases are TGCGCCAGCAGTTCCTACCCCACTGAAGCTTTCTTT. The encoded protein is CASSSYPTEAFF.

This chain uses TRBV18 with TRBJ2-1; 7 bases map to TRBD2. Unmatched junction bases numbered 2, after V lost 2 bases and J lost 10 bases. The CDR3 spans 12 residues. CDR1 is KGHSH and CDR2 is LQKENI in the germline V gene. CDR3 sequence (DNA): TGTGCCAGCTCACCAGTGGGGGGGGAGCAGTTCTTC. Translation gives CASSPVGGEQFF.

The chain combines TRBV7-9 with TRBJ1-5, with a possible D match to TRBD1 (6 bases). Germline-derived CDR1 and CDR2 are SEHNR and FQNEAQ (reference sequence). The CDR3 loop spans 16 amino acids. The V gene lost 1 base and the J gene lost 7 bases, with 17 bases spanning the gap. The chain's CDR3 is CASSLDSDRYGQPQHF. The CDR3 DNA is TGTGCCAGCAGCTTAGATTCAGACAGGTACGGCCAGCCCCAGCATTTT.

This sequence joins TRBV7-2 and TRBJ2-7, with D perhaps matching TRBD2 (5 bases). This CDR3 comprises 14 residues. The V end lost 2 bases, the J end lost 3 bases, and 11 bases lay between the germline ends. In germline, CDR1 is SGHTA, CDR2 FQGNSA. For the CDR3, the DNA is TGTGCCAGCAGCTTAAGGCGCGGACTCTACGAGCAGTACTTC. It codes for CASSLRRGLYEQYF.

This sequence joins TRBV19 and TRBJ2-1; D perhaps matches TRBD2 (6 bases). Trimming pared 3 bases from V and 4 bases from J, leaving 13 bases between. Germline V CDR1 and CDR2: LNHDA, SQIVND (reference sequence). The CDR3 spans 15 residues. Here the CDR3 reads CASSIGGRGYNEQFF. The CDR3 coding sequence is TGTGCCAGTAGTATTGGAGGGAGAGGTTACAATGAGCAGTTCTTC. Together with reference TRBV19 and TRBJ2-1, the CDR3 gives the full variable domain: DGGITQSPKYLFRKEGQNVTLSCEQNLNHDAMYWYRQDPGQGLRLIYYSQIVNDFQKGDIAEGYSVSREKKESFPLTVTSAQKNPTAFYLCASSIGGRGYNEQFFGPGTRLTVL.

The chain couples TRBV10-3 to TRBJ1-1, with TRBD1 as a possible D gene (6 bases). CDR1 is ENHRY and CDR2 is SYGVKD in the germline V gene. Trimming left V 0 bases short and J 10 bases short, with 9 bases between. There are 12 residues in the CDR3. CDR3 coding DNA: TGTGCCATCAGTGAGTCAGGGGGGAGAGCTTTCTTT. It is translated as CAISESGGRAFF.

The rearrangement joins TRBV11-2 to TRBJ1-5; 8 nucleotides align to TRBD1. CDR1 and CDR2 from the germline V gene are SGHAT and FQNNGV. The CDR3 covers 15 residues. Trimming took 5 bases from V and 5 from J; bases not matched to a gene: 8. CDR3 region: CASSIVQGAYQPQHF. CDR3 bases: TGTGCCAGCAGCATCGTCCAGGGGGCGTATCAGCCCCAGCATTTT.

A few counts support this clone. V is TRBV6-5 and J is TRBJ1-3, with TRBD1 matching over 7 bases. V shed 2 bases, J shed 0 bases, and the junction held 4 bases outside the gene matches. The length of the CDR3 is 16 residues. Germline CDR1 MNHEY, CDR2 SVGAGI. CDR3 sequence (DNA): TGTGCCAGCAGTTACGCAGGGACAGACTCTGGAAACACCATATATTTT. It specifies CASSYAGTDSGNTIYF.

The chain has TRBV6-1 and TRBJ1-1, with D perhaps TRBD1 (6 bases). V lost 8 bases to trimming and J lost 7 bases, with 11 bases between them. The CDR3 is 11 amino acids. Germline lookup yields CDR1 MNHNS and CDR2 SASEGT. The CDR3 reads CASRGGLEAFF. Here the CDR3 DNA reads TGTGCCAGCCGAGGGGGTCTTGAAGCTTTCTTT.

The chain employs TRBV5-5 and TRBJ1-1; D remains ambiguous. Trimming cost V 6 bases and J 3 bases, with 12 bases left between them. The CDR3 has 13 residues. The germline gives CDR1 SGHKS, CDR2 YYEKEE (reference sequence). CDR3: CASTLGRYTEAFF. In DNA, the CDR3 is TGTGCCAGCACCCTCGGACGTTACACTGAAGCTTTCTTT.